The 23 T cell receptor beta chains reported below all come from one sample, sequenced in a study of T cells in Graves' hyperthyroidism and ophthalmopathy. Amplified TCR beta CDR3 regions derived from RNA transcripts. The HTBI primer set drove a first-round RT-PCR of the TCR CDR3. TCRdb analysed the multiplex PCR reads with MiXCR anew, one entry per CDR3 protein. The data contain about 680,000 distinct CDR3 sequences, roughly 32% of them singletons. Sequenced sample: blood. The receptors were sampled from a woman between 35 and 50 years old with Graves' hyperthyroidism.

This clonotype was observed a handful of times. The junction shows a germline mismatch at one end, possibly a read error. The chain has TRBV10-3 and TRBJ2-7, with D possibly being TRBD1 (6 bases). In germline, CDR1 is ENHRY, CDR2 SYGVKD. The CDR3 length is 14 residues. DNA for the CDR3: TGTGCCAGCAGTTACATCGGAAGGGGGTACGAGCAGTACTTC. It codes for CASSYIGRGYEQYF.

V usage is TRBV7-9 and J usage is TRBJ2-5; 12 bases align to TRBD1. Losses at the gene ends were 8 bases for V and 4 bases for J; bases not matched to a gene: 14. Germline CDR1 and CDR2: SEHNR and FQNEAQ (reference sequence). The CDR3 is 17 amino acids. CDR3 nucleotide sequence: TGTGCCAGCCCCCCCGCCGGGACAGGGGGCACGGTAGAGACCCAGTACTTC. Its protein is CASPPAGTGGTVETQYF. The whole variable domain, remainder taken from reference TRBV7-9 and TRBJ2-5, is DTGVSQNPRHKITKRGQNVTFRCDPISEHNRLYWYRQTLGQGPEFLTYFQNEAQLEKSRLLSDRFSAERPKGSFSTLEIQRTEQGDSAMYLCASPPAGTGGTVETQYFGPGTRLLVL.

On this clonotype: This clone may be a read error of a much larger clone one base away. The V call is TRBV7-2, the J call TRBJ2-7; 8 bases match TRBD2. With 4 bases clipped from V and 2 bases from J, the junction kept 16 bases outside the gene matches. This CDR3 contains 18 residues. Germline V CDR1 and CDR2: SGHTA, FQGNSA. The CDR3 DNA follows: TGTGCCAGCAGCTCCGGGGGGGGCTTCAGGTCAGGAACCTACGAGCAGTACTTC. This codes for CASSSGGGFRSGTYEQYF.

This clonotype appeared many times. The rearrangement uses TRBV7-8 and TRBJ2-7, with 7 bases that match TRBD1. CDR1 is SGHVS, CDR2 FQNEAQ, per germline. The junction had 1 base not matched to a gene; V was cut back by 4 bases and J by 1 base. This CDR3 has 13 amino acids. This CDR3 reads CASSSDRSYEQYF. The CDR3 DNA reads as TGTGCCAGCAGCTCGGACAGGTCCTACGAGCAGTACTTC.

In nucleotides, the CDR3 is TGTGCCAGCAGTCCCGGCGGCCATTCCGAGCAGTACTTC. It encodes CASSPGGHSEQYF. The chain recombines TRBV12-3 or TRBV12-4 with TRBJ2-7; D ambiguous. The CDR3 is 13 residues long. Trimming left V 5 bases short and J 6 bases short, with 14 bases between.

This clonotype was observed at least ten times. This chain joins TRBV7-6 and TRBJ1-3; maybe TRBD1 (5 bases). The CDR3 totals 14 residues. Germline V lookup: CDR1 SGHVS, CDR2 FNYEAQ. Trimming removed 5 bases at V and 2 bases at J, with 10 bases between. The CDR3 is CASSMGETGNTIYF. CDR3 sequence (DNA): TGTGCCAGCAGCATGGGGGAGACTGGAAACACCATATATTTT.

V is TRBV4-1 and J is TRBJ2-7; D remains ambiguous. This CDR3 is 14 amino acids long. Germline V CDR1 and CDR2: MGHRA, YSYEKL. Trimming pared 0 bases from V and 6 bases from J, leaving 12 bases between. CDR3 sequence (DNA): TGCGCCAGCAGCCAAGAAGGACCCAGCCCCGAGCAGTACTTC. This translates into CASSQEGPSPEQYF.

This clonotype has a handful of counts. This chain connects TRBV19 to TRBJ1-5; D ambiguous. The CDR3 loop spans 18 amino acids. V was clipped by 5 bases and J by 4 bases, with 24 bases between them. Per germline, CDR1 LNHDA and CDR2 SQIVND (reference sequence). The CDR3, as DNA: TGTGCCAGTAGTGGGTTTTCGTGGGGTAAACAGCAAAATCAGCCCCAGCATTTT. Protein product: CASSGFSWGKQQNQPQHF.

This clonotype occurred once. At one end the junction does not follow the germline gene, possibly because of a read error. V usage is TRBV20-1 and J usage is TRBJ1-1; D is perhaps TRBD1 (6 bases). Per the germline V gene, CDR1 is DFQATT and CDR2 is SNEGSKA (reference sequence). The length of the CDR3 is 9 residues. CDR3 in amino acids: CSATRGGEF. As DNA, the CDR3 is TGCAGTGCTACCAGGGGAGGGGAATTT.

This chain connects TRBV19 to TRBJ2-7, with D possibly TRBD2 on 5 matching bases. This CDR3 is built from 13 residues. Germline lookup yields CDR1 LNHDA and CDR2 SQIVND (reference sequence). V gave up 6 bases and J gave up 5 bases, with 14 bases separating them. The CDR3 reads CASSTGVGDEQYF. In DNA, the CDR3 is TGTGCCAGTAGCACCGGGGTCGGAGACGAGCAGTACTTC.

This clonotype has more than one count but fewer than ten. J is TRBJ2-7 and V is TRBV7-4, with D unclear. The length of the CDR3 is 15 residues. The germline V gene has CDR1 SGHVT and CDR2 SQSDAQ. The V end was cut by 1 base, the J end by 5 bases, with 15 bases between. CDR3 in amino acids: CASSLGQAGFDEQYF. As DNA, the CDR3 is TGTGCCAGCAGCTTAGGGCAGGCTGGGTTCGACGAGCAGTACTTC.

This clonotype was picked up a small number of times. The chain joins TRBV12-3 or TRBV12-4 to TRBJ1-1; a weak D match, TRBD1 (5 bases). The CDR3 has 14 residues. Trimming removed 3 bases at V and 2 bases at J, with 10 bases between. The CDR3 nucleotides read TGTGCCAGCAGTTTTCCGGGGGTTAACACTGAAGCTTTCTTT. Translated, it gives CASSFPGVNTEAFF.

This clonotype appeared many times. The CDR3 region has the DNA TGCAGTGCTACAGCACAGGGTGCAGTTACCTACGAGCAGTACTTC. Its translation: CSATAQGAVTYEQYF. The chain employs TRBV20-1 and TRBJ2-7, with D tentatively TRBD1 (6 bases). Germline-derived CDR1 and CDR2 are DFQATT and SNEGSKA (reference sequence). The CDR3 consists of 15 residues. The V end was cut by 4 bases, the J end by 2 bases, with 18 bases between.

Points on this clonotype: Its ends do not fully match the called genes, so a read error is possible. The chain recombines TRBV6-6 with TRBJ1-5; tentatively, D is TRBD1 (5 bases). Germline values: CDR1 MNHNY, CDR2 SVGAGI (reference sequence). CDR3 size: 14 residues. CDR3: CASSYSQGNQPHHF. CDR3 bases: TGTGCCAGCAGTTACTCCCAGGGAAACCAGCCCCACCATTTT.

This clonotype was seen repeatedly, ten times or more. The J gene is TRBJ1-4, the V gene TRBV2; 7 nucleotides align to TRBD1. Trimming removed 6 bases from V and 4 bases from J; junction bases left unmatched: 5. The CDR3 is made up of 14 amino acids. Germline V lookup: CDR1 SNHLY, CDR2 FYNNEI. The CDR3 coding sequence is TGTGCCAGCAGAGACAGGGTAGATAATGAAAAACTGTTTTTT. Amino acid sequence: CASRDRVDNEKLFF.

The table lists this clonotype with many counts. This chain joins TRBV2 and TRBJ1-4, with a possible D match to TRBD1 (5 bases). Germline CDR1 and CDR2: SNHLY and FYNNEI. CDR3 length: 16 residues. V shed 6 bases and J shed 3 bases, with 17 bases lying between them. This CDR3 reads CASRGLRGSANEKLFF. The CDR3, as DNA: TGTGCCAGCAGGGGATTAAGGGGTTCAGCTAATGAAAAACTGTTTTTT.

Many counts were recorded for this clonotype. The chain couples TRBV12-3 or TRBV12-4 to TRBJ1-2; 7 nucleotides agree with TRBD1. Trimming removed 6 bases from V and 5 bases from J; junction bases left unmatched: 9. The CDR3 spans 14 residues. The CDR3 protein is CASRYGTAPYGYTF. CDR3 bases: TGTGCCAGCAGATACGGGACAGCGCCTTATGGCTACACCTTC.

The CDR3 loop reads CAGRSPGDEWETQYF. In DNA, the CDR3 is TGTGCCGGCCGAAGTCCAGGGGATGAGTGGGAGACCCAGTACTTC. This chain links TRBV6-1 with TRBJ2-5; D might be TRBD1 (6 bases). This CDR3 contains 15 residues. V was pared by 11 bases and J by 5 bases, with 24 bases between. The V gene's germline CDR1 is MNHNS and CDR2 SASEGT.

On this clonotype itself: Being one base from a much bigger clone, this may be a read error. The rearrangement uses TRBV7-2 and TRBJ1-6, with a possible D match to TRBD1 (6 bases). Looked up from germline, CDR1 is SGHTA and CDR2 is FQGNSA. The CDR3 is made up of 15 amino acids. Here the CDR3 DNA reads TGTGCCAGCGGCTTAGAAGGGACACTCAATTCACCCCTCCACTTT. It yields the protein CASGLEGTLNSPLHF.

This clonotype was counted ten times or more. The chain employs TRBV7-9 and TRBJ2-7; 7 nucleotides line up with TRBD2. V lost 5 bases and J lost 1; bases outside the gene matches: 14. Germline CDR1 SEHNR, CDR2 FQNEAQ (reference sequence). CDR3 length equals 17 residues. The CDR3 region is CASSLSLGGSKSYEQYF. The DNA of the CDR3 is TGTGCCAGCAGCCTGTCCCTGGGAGGGAGTAAATCCTACGAGCAGTACTTC.

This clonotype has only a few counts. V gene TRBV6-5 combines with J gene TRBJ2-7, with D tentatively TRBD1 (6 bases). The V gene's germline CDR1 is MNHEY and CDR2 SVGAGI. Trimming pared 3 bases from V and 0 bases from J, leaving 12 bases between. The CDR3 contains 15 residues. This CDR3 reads CASSYSGHSSYEQYF. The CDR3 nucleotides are TGTGCCAGCAGTTATTCGGGACATAGCTCCTACGAGCAGTACTTC.

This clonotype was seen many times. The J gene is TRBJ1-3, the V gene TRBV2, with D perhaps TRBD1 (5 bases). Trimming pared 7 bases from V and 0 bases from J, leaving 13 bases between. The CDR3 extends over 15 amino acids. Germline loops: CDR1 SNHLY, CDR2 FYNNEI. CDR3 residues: CASTTGTFSGNTIYF. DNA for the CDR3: TGTGCCAGCACCACCGGGACCTTCTCTGGAAACACCATATATTTT.

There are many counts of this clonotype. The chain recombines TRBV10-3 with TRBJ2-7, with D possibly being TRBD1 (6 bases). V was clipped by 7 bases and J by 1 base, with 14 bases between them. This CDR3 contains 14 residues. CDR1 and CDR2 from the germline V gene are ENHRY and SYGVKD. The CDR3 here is CAIKTGLGSYEQYF. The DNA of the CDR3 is TGTGCCATCAAGACAGGCTTAGGATCCTACGAGCAGTACTTC.